This entry features one T cell receptor (beta chain) sequence. The germline gives CDR1 LGHNA, CDR2 YSLEER. The CDR3 has 18 amino acids. V was cut by 0 bases and J by 0 bases, with 12 bases left in between. This sample is drawn from a study of blood T cell repertoires in COVID-19. Study details: Sample material is recorded as cDNA or gDNA derived from T cells, B-cell-depleted T cells, or PBMCs.

Clones were sequenced by immunoSEQ multiplex PCR, and TCRdb holds only the in-frame ones, with some missing. The sample has over 600,000 clones, 85% to 90% seen once. The sequence derives from a woman aged 18-29 years with acute or convalescent COVID-19. Sequenced input: peripheral blood. The chain recombines TRBV4-3 with TRBJ1-6; weak D call: TRBD1 (5 bases). Here the CDR3 reads CASSQDSGDRSYNSPLHF. The CDR3 DNA sequence: TGCGCCAGCAGCCAAGATTCGGGGGATCGCTCCTATAATTCACCCCTCCACTTT.